This T cell receptor (beta chain) originates from a study of early T cells in non-severe SARS-CoV-2 infection. Individually, cDNA molecules had unique molecular identifiers attached to them. MiXCR, run by TCRdb on the 5' RACE reads, gives a single entry per CDR3 protein. The sample includes tens of thousands of distinct CDR3 sequences, more than 12% of them seen just once. Trimming removed 8 bases at V and 3 bases at J, with 17 bases between. The CDR3 sequence is 14 residues long. The V gene's germline CDR1 is MDHEN and CDR2 SYDVKM. The receptor comes from an adult who was a healthcare worker with PCR-confirmed SARS-CoV-2 infection or an uninfected control (not recorded which). Sequencing input: whole blood. The chain is built from TRBV28 and TRBJ2-7; possible D gene TRBD1, 5 bases. The DNA for the CDR3 is TGTGCCAGCGCATGGGAAGGGGCTGTCTACGAGCAGTACTTC. Protein sequence: CASAWEGAVYEQYF.